Listed here are 18 T cell receptor beta chains from one sample, sequenced in a study of CD4 T cells in relation to SARS-CoV-2 and coronaviruses (dated by TCRdb to 2020 to 2023). Library preparation used the immunoSEQ multiplex PCR assay. TCRdb re-hosts the immuneACCESS table, in-frame sequences only. Its copies lack some clones; in the studies checked, an unresolved V gene accounts for under half of them, and the cause for the rest is not known. The sample profile shows 60,000 to 75,000 clones; approximately 93% of them were found once. The top ten clonotypes cover around 0.23% of the sample. CD4+ T cells from unexposed donors were collected before the COVID-19 pandemic (2011-2018). Sequencing was done on a sample of naive CD4+ T cells from PBMCs. Read against the paper, the sample's cell subset or site label means: naive CD4+ T cells isolated by negative enrichment. The source of these receptors is a human donor in good health.

The genes are TRBV6-5 and TRBJ1-1; D gene ambiguous. From germline, CDR1 is MNHEY and CDR2 SVGAGI. This CDR3 has 11 residues. The V gene lost 7 bases and the J gene lost 1 base, with 4 bases spanning the gap. The CDR3 DNA reads TGTGCCAGCACAGGGAACACTGAAGCTTTCTTT. Amino acids: CASTGNTEAFF.

The chain has TRBV5-1 and TRBJ2-1; no clear D. The germline V gene has CDR1 SGHRS and CDR2 YFSETQ. The CDR3 contains 16 residues. V lost 1 base to trimming and J lost 1 base, with 12 bases between them. As DNA, the CDR3 is TGCGCCAGCAGCTTGTATCCTCCCCCTTCCTACAATGAGCAGTTCTTC. Translation gives CASSLYPPPSYNEQFF.

The J gene is TRBJ2-7, the V gene TRBV9; D remains ambiguous. Germline-derived CDR1 and CDR2 are SGDLS and YYNGEE. The CDR3 runs 14 residues. The germline V and J ends were trimmed by 4 bases and 1 base, with 12 bases remaining between them. The CDR3 reads CASSRAGASYEQYF. The CDR3 DNA follows: TGTGCCAGCAGCCGGGCCGGCGCATCCTACGAGCAGTACTTC.

This chain connects TRBV6-2 or TRBV6-3 to TRBJ2-1; 8 nucleotides line up with TRBD2. This CDR3 has 16 amino acids. V lost 0 bases, J lost 6 bases, and 7 bases stayed unmatched. The germline CDR1 and CDR2 sequences are MNHEY and SVGEGT. The CDR3 loop reads CASSYSLRGDSNEQFF. DNA for the CDR3: TGTGCCAGCAGTTACTCGTTGCGGGGGGACTCCAATGAGCAGTTCTTC.

V gene TRBV10-3 combines with J gene TRBJ2-2; 8 nucleotides align to TRBD1. From germline, CDR1 is ENHRY and CDR2 SYGVKD. This CDR3 is 16 amino acids long. The V gene end was trimmed by 3 bases and the J gene end by 1 base; junction bases not matched to a gene: 4. The CDR3 DNA follows: TGTGCCATCAGTGAAACCGGGACAGGGAACACCGGGGAGCTGTTTTTT. The encoded protein is CAISETGTGNTGELFF.

The V gene is TRBV3-1 (or the pseudogene TRBV3-2), the J gene TRBJ2-7; a possible D gene is TRBD1 (5 bases). The V gene's germline CDR1 is LGHDT and CDR2 YNNKEL (reference sequence). CDR3 length: 14 amino acids. V was trimmed by 2 bases and J by 2 bases, leaving 10 bases between them. This CDR3 reads CASSQSRAPYEQYF. As DNA, the CDR3 is TGTGCCAGCAGCCAATCCAGGGCTCCCTACGAGCAGTACTTC.

The V gene is TRBV5-1, the J gene TRBJ2-5; 10 positions agree with TRBD1. CDR1 and CDR2 from the germline V gene are SGHRS and YFSETQ. The CDR3 runs to 17 residues. J was trimmed by 6 bases and V by 4 bases; bases with no gene match: 15. The CDR3 DNA reads as TGCGCCAGCAGCATAGGACAGGGGGTAGGTCGTTGGAAGACCCAGTACTTC. Its protein is CASSIGQGVGRWKTQYF.

This rearrangement joins TRBV6-4 to TRBJ1-2, with 7 bases fitting TRBD1. Germline V gene sequence: CDR1 MRHNA, CDR2 SNTAGT. The length of the CDR3 is 14 residues. V was pared by 5 bases and J by 3 bases, with 6 bases of the junction left unmatched. This CDR3 is CASSPWDRDYGYTF. CDR3 sequence (DNA): TGTGCCAGCAGTCCTTGGGACAGAGACTATGGCTACACCTTC.

The J gene is TRBJ1-6, the V gene TRBV28; D gene uncertain. Trimming removed 6 bases from V and 10 bases from J, with 22 bases in between. This CDR3 has 16 amino acids. Germline CDR1 is MDHEN and CDR2 is SYDVKM. The CDR3 loop is CASRRGNRMNWSPLHF. The CDR3 region has the DNA TGTGCCAGCAGGCGGGGAAATAGAATGAACTGGTCACCCCTCCACTTT.

The chain recombines TRBV7-9 with TRBJ2-1; 9 bases align to TRBD2. Germline-derived CDR1 and CDR2 are SEHNR and FQNEAQ (reference sequence). This CDR3 region has 16 residues. Trimming cost V 3 bases and J 6 bases; bases outside gene matches: 9. This CDR3 reads CASSFSSGDPRNEQFF. The CDR3 DNA reads as TGTGCCAGCAGCTTTTCTAGCGGGGACCCCCGCAATGAGCAGTTCTTC.

The chain uses TRBV24-1 and TRBJ1-2; possibly TRBD1 for D (5 bases). The CDR3 is 13 residues long. V lost 9 bases and J lost 2, with 12 bases in between. Germline V gives CDR1 KGHDR, CDR2 SFDVKD. CDR3 DNA: TGTGCCACCTCGGGGGTTGGCAACTATGGCTACACCTTC. As protein: CATSGVGNYGYTF.

The rearrangement links TRBV18 to TRBJ1-4; 8 positions match TRBD1. Looked up from germline, CDR1 is KGHSH and CDR2 is LQKENI. Losses at the gene ends were 4 bases for V and 6 bases for J; bases not matched to a gene: 7. The CDR3 has 15 residues. CDR3 sequence reads: CASSLAGGGDEKLFF. As DNA, the CDR3 is TGTGCCAGCTCACTGGCAGGGGGCGGCGATGAAAAACTGTTTTTT.

The chain employs TRBV14 and TRBJ2-7, with no clear D. Germline V CDR1 and CDR2: SGHDN, FVKESK. The CDR3 spans 16 residues. V was pared by 0 bases and J by 4 bases, with 16 bases between. This CDR3 is CASSQEGSPDRYEQYF. CDR3 nucleotide sequence: TGTGCCAGCAGCCAAGAGGGATCCCCGGATAGGTACGAGCAGTACTTC.

There are a few counts of this clone. This chain links TRBV29-1 with TRBJ2-1, with D maybe TRBD2 (5 bases). From germline, CDR1 is SQVTM and CDR2 ANQGSEA. CDR3 size: 12 residues. With 7 bases removed from V and 4 bases from J, the gap between germline ends came to 11 bases. CDR3 sequence reads: CSEGDLYNEQFF. The CDR3 DNA follows: TGCAGCGAGGGAGACCTTTACAATGAGCAGTTCTTC.

The chain carries TRBV7-9 and TRBJ2-7; 7 bases fit TRBD2. Per the germline V gene, CDR1 is SEHNR and CDR2 is FQNEAQ (reference sequence). V lost 7 bases to trimming and J lost 1 base; unmatched junction nucleotides: 16. The CDR3 sequence is 17 residues long. The CDR3 DNA sequence: TGTGCCAGCATCCTAGTGGGAACTAGCGCCAAGTCCTACGAGCAGTACTTC. It is translated as CASILVGTSAKSYEQYF.

J is TRBJ1-1 and V is TRBV18; the match to TRBD1 covers 9 bases. Trimming removed 6 bases from V and 4 bases from J; junction bases left unmatched: 9. The CDR3 covers 15 residues. Germline-derived CDR1 and CDR2 are KGHSH and LQKENI. CDR3 protein: CASSRRTGASTEAFF. The CDR3, as DNA: TGTGCCAGCTCCCGCAGGACAGGGGCGTCCACTGAAGCTTTCTTT.

This chain joins TRBV19 and TRBJ2-1; no definite D call. The CDR3 covers 16 residues. Trimming shortened V by 7 bases and J by 4 bases, and 20 bases separated the two germline ends. Germline V gene sequence: CDR1 LNHDA, CDR2 SQIVND (reference sequence). The CDR3 protein is CASTPEGVGSYNEQFF. CDR3 DNA sequence: TGTGCCAGTACCCCGGAAGGTGTCGGATCGTACAATGAGCAGTTCTTC.

The chain employs TRBV7-9 and TRBJ2-3; D is perhaps TRBD2 (6 bases). V was clipped by 2 bases and J by 8 bases, with 17 bases between them. This CDR3 is built from 15 residues. Germline assignment: CDR1 SEHNR and CDR2 FQNEAQ (reference sequence). Here the CDR3 DNA reads TGTGCCAGCAGCTTAAGGGGACTGGCTCAGGTTACGCAGTATTTT. Residues: CASSLRGLAQVTQYF.